This T cell receptor beta chain comes out of a study of blood T cell repertoires in COVID-19. Background on the study: Acute and convalescent COVID-19 samples came from the United States, Italy and Spain. T cells, B-cell-depleted T cells, or PBMCs provided the cDNA or gDNA that served as material.

Profiling relied on immunoSEQ multiplex PCR, and the TCRdb table lists in-frame clones only, not all of them. The table has 60,000 to 90,000 clones, 86% seen once; the top ten hold 15% to 20%. With 6 bases removed from V and 0 bases from J, the gap between germline ends came to 12 bases. CDR1 is MDHEN, CDR2 SYDVKM, per germline. The CDR3 extends over 15 amino acids. The chain joins TRBV28 to TRBJ1-5, with D hard to call. The receptor comes from a human donor in a cohort sampled during active COVID-19. Sequencing used peripheral blood. Written as DNA, the CDR3 is TGTGCCAGCAGACTAAATCCCTCTAGCAATCAGCCCCAGCATTTT. Translation gives CASRLNPSSNQPQHF.